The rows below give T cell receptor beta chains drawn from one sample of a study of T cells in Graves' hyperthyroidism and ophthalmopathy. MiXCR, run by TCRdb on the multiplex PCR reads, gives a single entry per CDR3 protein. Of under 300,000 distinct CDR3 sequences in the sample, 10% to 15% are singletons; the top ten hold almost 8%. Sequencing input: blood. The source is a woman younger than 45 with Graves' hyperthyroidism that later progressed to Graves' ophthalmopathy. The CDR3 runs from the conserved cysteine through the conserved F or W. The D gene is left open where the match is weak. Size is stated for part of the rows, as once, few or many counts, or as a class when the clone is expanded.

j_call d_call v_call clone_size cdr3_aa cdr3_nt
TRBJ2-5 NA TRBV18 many CASSATVYRVETQYF TGTGCCAGCTCAGCAACGGTATATCGCGTGGAGACCCAGTACTTC
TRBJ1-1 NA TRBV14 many CASSQEDTVEAFF TGTGCCAGCAGCCAAGAGGACACCGTTGAAGCTTTCTTT
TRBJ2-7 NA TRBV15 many CATSIRALVGEQYF TGTGCCACCAGCATCCGGGCCCTGGTCGGCGAGCAGTACTTC
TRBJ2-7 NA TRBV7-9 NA CASSSWGSFEQYF TGTGCCAGCAGCTCGTGGGGGTCCTTTGAGCAGTACTTC
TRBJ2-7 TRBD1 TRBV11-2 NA CASSLVGTGGGTTEQYF TGTGCCAGCAGCTTAGTAGGGACAGGGGGCGGCACCACCGAGCAGTACTTC
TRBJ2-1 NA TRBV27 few CASSSLVSSYNEQFF TGTGCCAGCAGTTCCCTAGTCAGCTCCTACAATGAGCAGTTCTTC
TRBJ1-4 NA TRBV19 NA CASSIVLGGAREKLFF TGTGCCAGTAGTATTGTGTTGGGGGGCGCGCGTGAAAAACTGTTTTTT
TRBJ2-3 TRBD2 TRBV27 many CASGSLAGGPDTQYF TGTGCCAGCGGCTCCCTAGCGGGAGGGCCGGATACGCAGTATTTT
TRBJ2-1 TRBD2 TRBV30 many CAWSRLAGGPSEQFF TGTGCCTGGAGTAGACTAGCGGGAGGGCCTAGTGAGCAGTTCTTC
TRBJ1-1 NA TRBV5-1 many CASSYSGPRESEAFF TGCGCCAGCAGCTATTCCGGGCCCAGGGAGAGTGAAGCTTTCTTT
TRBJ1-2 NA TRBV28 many CASSLQGYYGYTF TGTGCCAGCAGTTTACAGGGATACTATGGCTACACCTTC
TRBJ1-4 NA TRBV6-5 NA CASSYDRMNEKLFF TGTGCCAGCAGTTACGACAGGATGAATGAAAAACTGTTTTTT
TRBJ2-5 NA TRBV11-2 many CASSPVGQGQETQYF TGTGCCAGCAGCCCGGTGGGCCAGGGGCAAGAGACCCAGTACTTC
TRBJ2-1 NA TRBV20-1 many CSATGGVENEQFF TGCAGTGCTACGGGTGGGGTTGAAAATGAGCAGTTCTTC
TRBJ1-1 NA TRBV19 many CASSRGDTEAFF TGTGCCAGTAGTAGGGGGGACACTGAAGCTTTCTTT
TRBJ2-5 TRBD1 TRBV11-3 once CASSLEQGARKTQYF TGTGCCAGCAGCTTAGAACAGGGGGCAAGGAAGACCCAGTACTTC
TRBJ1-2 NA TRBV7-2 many CASSLREGGYTF TGTGCCAGCAGCTTAAGGGAAGGTGGCTACACCTTC
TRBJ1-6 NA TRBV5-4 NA CASSSYGTNSPLHF TGTGCCAGCAGCTCTTACGGAACGAATTCACCCCTCCACTTT
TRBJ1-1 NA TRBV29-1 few CSALGQGGTEAFF TGCAGCGCCCTTGGCCAGGGTGGCACTGAAGCTTTCTTT
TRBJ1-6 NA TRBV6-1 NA CASTLYGMNSPLHF TGTGCCAGCACTCTGTATGGTATGAACTCACCCCTCCACTTT
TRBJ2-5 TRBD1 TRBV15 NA CATSRIDRGQETQYF TGTGCCACCAGCAGAATTGACAGGGGACAAGAGACCCAGTACTTC
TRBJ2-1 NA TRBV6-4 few CASSGGTGTVNEQFF TGTGCCAGCAGTGGGGGCACAGGAACCGTCAATGAGCAGTTCTTC
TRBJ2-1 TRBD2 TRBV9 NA CASSLRTSGSGYNEQFF TGTGCCAGCAGCCTTCGGACTAGCGGGAGCGGATACAATGAGCAGTTCTTC
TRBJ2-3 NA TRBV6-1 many CASRNQGGGTDTQYF TGTGCCAGCAGAAACCAGGGTGGGGGCACAGATACGCAGTATTTT
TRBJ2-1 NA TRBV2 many CASRRYNEQFF TGTGCCAGCCGACGTTACAATGAGCAGTTCTTC
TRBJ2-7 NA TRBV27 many CASSLEGGFYEQYF TGTGCCAGCAGTTTGGAGGGGGGATTCTACGAGCAGTACTTC
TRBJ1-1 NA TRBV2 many CASSARTTNTEAFF TGTGCCAGCAGTGCAAGGACGACTAACACTGAAGCTTTCTTT
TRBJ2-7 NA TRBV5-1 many CASSLEAGRASSYEQYF TGCGCCAGCAGCTTGGAGGCGGGAAGGGCAAGCTCCTACGAGCAGTACTTC
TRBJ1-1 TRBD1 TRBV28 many CASSEDRADTEAFF TGTGCCAGCAGTGAGGACAGGGCGGACACTGAAGCTTTCTTT
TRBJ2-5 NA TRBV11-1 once CASSLERGGQETQYF TGTGCCAGCAGCTTAGAAAGGGGGGGCCAAGAGACCCAGTACTTC
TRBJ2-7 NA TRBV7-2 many CASSHTQGYGEQYF TGTGCCAGCAGCCATACCCAGGGGTACGGCGAGCAGTACTTC
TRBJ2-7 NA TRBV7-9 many CASSLVGYEQYF TGTGCCAGCAGCTTAGTTGGCTACGAGCAGTACTTC
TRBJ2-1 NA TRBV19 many CASSPGTFYNEQFF TGTGCCAGTAGTCCCGGGACCTTCTACAATGAGCAGTTCTTC
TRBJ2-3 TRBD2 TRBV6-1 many CASSPGAGGGTQYF TGTGCCAGCAGCCCTGGGGCGGGAGGGGGTACGCAGTATTTT
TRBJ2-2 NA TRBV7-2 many CASSLLLGANTGELFF TGTGCCAGCAGCTTACTACTTGGGGCGAACACCGGGGAGCTGTTTTTT
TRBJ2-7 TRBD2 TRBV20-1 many CSATGTSGAYEQYF TGCAGTGCCACCGGGACTAGCGGAGCCTACGAGCAGTACTTC
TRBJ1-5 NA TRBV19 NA CASSPYGGIQPQHF TGTGCCAGTAGCCCCTATGGAGGGATCCAGCCCCAGCATTTT
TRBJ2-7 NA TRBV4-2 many CASSPGGASFYEQYF TGTGCCAGCAGCCCCGGAGGGGCCTCATTCTACGAGCAGTACTTC
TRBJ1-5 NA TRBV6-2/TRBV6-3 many CASSPTGRPSYQPQHF TGTGCCAGCAGTCCTACAGGGCGCCCTTCTTATCAGCCCCAGCATTTT
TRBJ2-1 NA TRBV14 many CASSQGVVNEQFF TGTGCCAGCAGCCAAGGGGTCGTCAATGAGCAGTTCTTC
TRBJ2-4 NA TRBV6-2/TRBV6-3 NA CASGEAKNIQYF TGTGCGTCGGGAGAAGCCAAAAACATTCAGTACTTC
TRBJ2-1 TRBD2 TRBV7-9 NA CASSPSLAGETNEQFF TGTGCCAGCAGCCCTTCACTAGCGGGCGAGACCAATGAGCAGTTCTTC
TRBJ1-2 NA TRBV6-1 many CASTLRPNYGYTF TGTGCCAGCACCCTGAGACCTAACTATGGCTACACCTTC
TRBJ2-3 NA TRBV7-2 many CASSQPGPDTQYF TGTGCCAGCAGCCAGCCGGGCCCGGATACGCAGTATTTT
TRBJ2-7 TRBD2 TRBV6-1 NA CASKTAGAAYEQYF TGTGCCAGCAAGACGGCGGGAGCTGCCTACGAGCAGTACTTC
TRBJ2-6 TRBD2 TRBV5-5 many CASSATSGIPFGANVLTF TGTGCCAGCAGCGCGACTAGCGGGATCCCCTTTGGGGCCAACGTCCTGACTTTC